These 15 T cell receptor beta chains came from one sample sequenced in a study of T cells in Graves' hyperthyroidism and ophthalmopathy. RNA transcripts served as the template for amplifying TCR beta CDR3 regions. First-round RT-PCR with HTBI primers amplified the TCR CDR3 region. In TCRdb, the multiplex PCR reads were re-called with MiXCR into one record per CDR3 protein. The table lists about 690,000 distinct CDR3 sequences, 15% to 20% of them singletons. Specimen: blood. These receptors were obtained from a man aged 50 or older with Graves' hyperthyroidism.

The V call is TRBV28, the J call TRBJ1-2; D is perhaps TRBD1 (6 bases). The germline CDR1 and CDR2 sequences are MDHEN and SYDVKM. This CDR3 is built from 14 residues. Trimming removed 3 bases at V and 8 bases at J, with 16 bases between. The CDR3 loop reads CASSFFVQGQGYTF. In nucleotides, the CDR3 is TGTGCCAGCAGTTTTTTTGTGCAGGGGCAGGGCTACACCTTC.

The gene calls are TRBV3-1 and TRBJ2-7, with TRBD1 identical over 7 bases. Germline V CDR1 and CDR2: LGHDT, YNNKEL (reference sequence). The V gene end was trimmed by 4 bases and the J gene end by 6 bases; junction bases not matched to a gene: 12. There are 15 residues in the CDR3. This CDR3 reads CASSPRRLQGPEQYF. CDR3 nucleotides: TGTGCCAGCAGCCCCCGCCGATTACAGGGGCCCGAGCAGTACTTC.

This clonotype was seen a handful of times. V and J are TRBV7-9 and TRBJ1-1; D not certain. CDR3 size: 12 residues. Per germline, CDR1 SEHNR and CDR2 FQNEAQ (reference sequence). Trimming took 8 bases from V and 3 from J, leaving 10 bases between them. CDR3 sequence reads: CASRHMDTEAFF. The CDR3 DNA follows: TGTGCCAGCCGCCATATGGACACTGAAGCTTTCTTT.

The chain joins TRBV7-3 to TRBJ2-1; perhaps TRBD2 as D (5 bases). V lost 4 bases to trimming and J lost 4 bases, with 8 bases between them. Germline CDR1 and CDR2: SGHTA and FQGTGA. The CDR3 consists of 13 residues. The CDR3 coding sequence is TGTGCCAGCAGCTCGGACTGGTACAATGAGCAGTTCTTC. Encoded protein: CASSSDWYNEQFF.

This clonotype has more than one count but fewer than ten. The genes are TRBV29-1 and TRBJ2-4, with TRBD1 matching over 8 bases. V trimming: 2 bases; J trimming: 1 base; junction bases outside the gene matches: 10. The CDR3 contains 17 residues. CDR1 is SQVTM, CDR2 ANQGSEA, per germline. The CDR3 bases are TGCAGCGTTGAATGGGCAGGGGGCATAGGGGCCAAAAACATTCAGTACTTC. The encoded protein is CSVEWAGGIGAKNIQYF.

J is TRBJ2-4 and V is TRBV7-6; D ambiguous. Trimming pared 4 bases from V and 2 bases from J, leaving 12 bases between. The germline gives CDR1 SGHVS, CDR2 FNYEAQ. CDR3 length equals 15 residues. The CDR3 loop is CASSSSIGPKNIQYF. Here the CDR3 DNA reads TGTGCCAGCAGCTCCTCAATAGGACCCAAAAACATTCAGTACTTC.

The table lists this clonotype with many counts. J is TRBJ1-1 and V is TRBV7-2; no clear D gene. The CDR3 loop spans 16 amino acids. CDR1 and CDR2 from the germline V gene are SGHTA and FQGNSA. Trimming cost V 3 bases and J 1 base, with 15 bases left between them. CDR3 sequence (DNA): TGTGCCAGCAGCTTGGCACGATCGGTGGGGAACACTGAAGCTTTCTTT. Amino acid sequence: CASSLARSVGNTEAFF.

The rearrangement links TRBV3-1 to TRBJ2-7; 9 bases agree with TRBD1. With V trimmed by 6 bases and J by 6 bases, 12 bases remained unmatched. Germline V lookup: CDR1 LGHDT, CDR2 YNNKEL (reference sequence). There are 15 residues in the CDR3. For the CDR3, the DNA is TGTGCCAGCAGTTACACGCCGGGACAGGGAGTCGAGCAGTACTTC. This encodes CASSYTPGQGVEQYF.

In this sample, this clonotype turned up a few times. The CDR3 loop is CASSLGRLGDIQYF. CDR3 in DNA: TGTGCCAGCAGCTTAGGCAGACTCGGGGACATTCAGTACTTC. The rearrangement links TRBV13 to TRBJ2-4; maybe TRBD2 (5 bases). With 0 bases removed from V and 8 bases from J, the gap between germline ends came to 11 bases. The CDR3 is 14 residues long. Germline values: CDR1 PRHDT, CDR2 FYEKMQ (reference sequence).

A note on this clonotype: This clone may be a read error of a much larger clone one base away. The chain carries TRBV28 and TRBJ1-1; tentative D call: TRBD2 (5 bases). The last part of the DNA fits TRBJ2-2 better; the J call may be wrong. Germline CDR1 and CDR2: MDHEN and SYDVKM. The CDR3 runs to 17 residues. The CDR3 region has the DNA TGTGCCAGCAGTTTTGTCATAACCCCCTTTTTCACCGGGAAGCTGTTTTTT. Translating gives CASSFVITPFFTGKLFF.

CDR3 sequence reads: CASSVELGGAYTEAFF. Here the CDR3 DNA reads TGTGCCAGCAGCGTAGAATTGGGAGGGGCGTACACTGAAGCTTTCTTT. This chain connects TRBV9 to TRBJ1-1, with D perhaps matching TRBD1 (5 bases). CDR1 and CDR2 from the germline V gene are SGDLS and YYNGEE. This CDR3 is 16 amino acids long. V lost 0 bases, J lost 3 bases, and 15 bases lay in between.

This clonotype was observed at least ten times. The chain employs TRBV2 and TRBJ2-1; 14 nucleotides match TRBD2. Germline V gene data show CDR1 as SNHLY and CDR2 as FYNNEI. The CDR3 runs to 15 residues. J gave up 10 bases and V 6 bases, and 8 bases lay outside the gene matches. CDR3 sequence: CASSATSGRAREQFF. The DNA of the CDR3 is TGTGCCAGCAGCGCGACTAGCGGGAGGGCCCGGGAGCAGTTCTTC. Variable domain in full (rest from reference TRBV2 and TRBJ2-1): EPEVTQTPSHQVTQMGQEVILRCVPISNHLYFYWYRQILGQKVEFLVSFYNNEISEKSEIFDDQFSVERPDGSNFTLKIRSTKLEDSAMYFCASSATSGRAREQFFGPGTRLTVL.

The V gene is TRBV5-1, the J gene TRBJ2-2, with TRBD2 matching 15 bases. The CDR3 loop spans 17 amino acids. Germline loops: CDR1 SGHRS, CDR2 YFSETQ. V dropped 0 bases and J dropped 6; count of bases not matched to a gene: 3. Here the CDR3 DNA reads TGCGCCAGCAGCTTGGACGGGACTAGCGGGAGGCCCGGGGAGCTGTTTTTT. It yields the protein CASSLDGTSGRPGELFF.

Concerning this clonotype: This may be a read error, as it is one base from a much larger clone. V usage is TRBV3-1 and J usage is TRBJ1-1; D is unclear. The length of the CDR3 is 16 residues. CDR1 and CDR2 (germline): LGHDT, YNNKEL (reference sequence). Trimming removed 2 bases from V and 1 base from J, with 14 bases in between. The CDR3 spells CASSQNGSGSNTEAFF. The DNA of the CDR3 is TGTGCCAGCAGCCAAAACGGATCGGGATCGAACACTGAAGCTTTCTTT.

Many counts were recorded for this clonotype. The V gene is TRBV28, the J gene TRBJ2-7, with D possibly being TRBD2 (5 bases). Germline loops: CDR1 MDHEN, CDR2 SYDVKM. CDR3 length equals 15 residues. V lost 8 bases and J lost 1, with 18 bases in between. CDR3 nucleotide sequence: TGTGCCAGCCTCTCCGCGGGTGGGCATTCCTACGAGCAGTACTTC. This sequence encodes CASLSAGGHSYEQYF.